A selection of T cell receptor beta chains follows, all from one sample in a study of somatic mutations in cytotoxic T cells in rheumatoid arthritis. Clones were sequenced by immunoSEQ multiplex PCR, and TCRdb holds only the in-frame ones, with some missing. The data show over 15,000 clones, around 67% seen once. The sequenced sample consisted of CD8+ T cells sorted from blood. The source of these receptors is an adult with rheumatoid arthritis. Both conserved end residues are part of each CDR3. The D gene is left open where the match is weak. Where a row states a size, it is once, few, many or the class of an expanded clone; other rows omit it.

NA	TRBJ2-7	TRBV10-2	TRBD1	CASSDGQGYNEQYF	TGCGCCAGCAGTGATGGACAGGGGTACAACGAGCAGTACTTC
few	TRBJ2-7	TRBV7-6	NA	CASSLGQGGHEQYF	TGTGCCAGCAGCTTAGGCCAGGGGGGCCACGAGCAGTACTTC
NA	TRBJ1-4	TRBV15	NA	CATSQFSSTNEKLFF	TGTGCCACCAGCCAGTTCAGCTCAACTAATGAAAAACTGTTTTTT
NA	TRBJ2-3	TRBV7-8	NA	CASSPLLEGTDTQYF	TGTGCCAGCAGCCCCTTATTGGAGGGCACAGATACGCAGTATTTT
NA	TRBJ1-5	TRBV5-1	NA	CASSYNPQGTNQPQHF	TGCGCCAGCAGCTATAATCCACAGGGAACCAATCAGCCCCAGCATTTT
medium-sized	TRBJ2-1	TRBV7-9	NA	CASSPAHRDQQFF	TGTGCCAGCAGTCCCGCTCACCGGGATCAGCAGTTCTTC
NA	TRBJ2-7	TRBV28	NA	CASSQGHLTVSYEQYF	TGTGCCAGCAGTCAGGGACACTTAACCGTTTCCTACGAGCAGTACTTC
NA	TRBJ2-3	TRBV7-9	NA	CASSTPRVSTDTQYF	TGTGCCAGCAGCACCCCTAGGGTTAGCACAGATACGCAGTATTTT
NA	TRBJ2-2	TRBV9	TRBD1	CASSVGGQTTGKTGELFF	TGTGCCAGCAGCGTAGGCGGACAGACGACAGGGAAGACCGGGGAGCTGTTTTTT
NA	TRBJ2-3	TRBV19	TRBD2	CASSPSGTSGLTGTQYF	TGTGCCAGTAGTCCCAGCGGGACTAGCGGCCTCACAGGAACGCAGTATTTT
NA	TRBJ2-5	TRBV19	NA	CASSIGRVETQYF	TGTGCCAGTAGTATAGGAAGGGTGGAGACCCAGTACTTC
NA	TRBJ2-5	TRBV5-1	NA	CASSFSARRAQETQYF	TGCGCCAGCAGCTTCTCGGCCAGGAGGGCCCAAGAGACCCAGTACTTC
NA	TRBJ1-4	TRBV7-8	TRBD1	CASSLALGRGTTNEKLFF	TGTGCCAGCAGCTTAGCGCTGGGCAGGGGGACAACTAATGAAAAACTGTTTTTT
NA	TRBJ2-7	TRBV28	NA	CASSLQQVSPYEQYF	TGTGCCAGCAGTTTACAACAGGTGTCGCCCTACGAGCAGTACTTC
NA	TRBJ1-6	TRBV4-1	TRBD1	CASSQARTGGRGQSYNSPLHF	TGCGCCAGCAGCCAAGCGCGGACAGGGGGCAGGGGACAGTCCTATAATTCACCCCTCCACTTT
NA	TRBJ2-1	TRBV5-1	TRBD1	CASSLAWQGDSYNEQFF	TGCGCCAGCAGCTTGGCCTGGCAGGGGGACTCCTACAATGAGCAGTTCTTC
once	TRBJ1-2	TRBV4-2	NA	CASSQEGRGGAYGYTF	TGTGCCAGCAGCCAAGAGGGGAGGGGAGGGGCATATGGCTACACCTTC
NA	TRBJ2-1	TRBV18	NA	CASSPVGVMDEQFF	TGTGCCAGCTCACCGGTAGGCGTGATGGATGAGCAGTTCTTC
NA	TRBJ2-3	TRBV7-6	NA	CASSPNTRVSTDTQYF	TGTGCCAGCAGCCCGAATACCAGGGTTAGCACAGATACGCAGTATTTT
few	TRBJ2-3	TRBV2	TRBD2	CASSEAGLAGIDTQYF	TGTGCCAGCAGTGAAGCCGGACTAGCGGGGATTGATACGCAGTATTTT
NA	TRBJ1-3	TRBV7-8	TRBD1	CASSPTGAGNTIYF	TGTGCCAGCAGCCCTACAGGGGCTGGAAACACCATATATTTT
few	TRBJ1-1	TRBV6-5	TRBD1	CASSYDGQGLWTEAFF	TGTGCCAGCAGTTACGACGGACAGGGTTTGTGGACTGAAGCTTTCTTT
NA	TRBJ1-1	TRBV28	NA	CASSSLGGTEAFF	TGTGCCAGCAGCTCATTGGGGGGCACTGAAGCTTTCTTT
NA	TRBJ1-1	TRBV10-1	NA	CASIYREAEAFF	TGCGCCAGCATCTATAGGGAGGCTGAAGCTTTCTTT
NA	TRBJ1-1	TRBV6-5	NA	CASRLGSVNTEAFF	TGTGCCAGCAGGTTGGGCTCAGTGAACACTGAAGCTTTCTTT